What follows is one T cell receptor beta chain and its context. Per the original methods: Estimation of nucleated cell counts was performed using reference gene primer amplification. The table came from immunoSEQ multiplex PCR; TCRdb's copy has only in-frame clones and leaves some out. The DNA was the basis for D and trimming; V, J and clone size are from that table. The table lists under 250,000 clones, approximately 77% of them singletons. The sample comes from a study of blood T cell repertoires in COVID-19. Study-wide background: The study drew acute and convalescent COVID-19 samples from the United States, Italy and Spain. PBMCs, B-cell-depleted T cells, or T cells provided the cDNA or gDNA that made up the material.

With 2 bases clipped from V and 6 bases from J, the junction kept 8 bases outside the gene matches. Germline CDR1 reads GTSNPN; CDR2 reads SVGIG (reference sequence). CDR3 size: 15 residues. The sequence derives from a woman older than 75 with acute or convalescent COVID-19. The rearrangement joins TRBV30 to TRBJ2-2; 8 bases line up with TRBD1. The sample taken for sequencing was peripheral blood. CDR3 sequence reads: CAWSRLDRGSGELFF. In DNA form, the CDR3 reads TGTGCCTGGAGTCGCCTCGACAGGGGATCCGGGGAGCTGTTTTTT. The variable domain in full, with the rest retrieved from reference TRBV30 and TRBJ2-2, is SQTIHQWPATLVQPVGSPLSLECTVEGTSNPNLYWYRQAAGRGLQLLFYSVGIGQISSEVPQNLSASRPQDRQFILSSKKLLLSDSGFYLCAWSRLDRGSGELFFGEGSRLTVL.